This T cell receptor beta chain came from a study of OX40 agonist ivuxolimab in advanced cancers. Background on the study: Prior checkpoint blockade (anti-PD-1, anti-PD-L1 or anti-CTLA-4) was permitted; approximately 44% had it.

Repertoires were generated with immunoSEQ multiplex PCR, while TCRdb's copy carries only in-frame clones and drops some. The sample yields tens of thousands of clones, approximately 89% seen once. With 4 bases clipped from V and 8 bases from J, the junction kept 3 bases outside the gene matches. Germline V gene lookup returns CDR1 SGHRS and CDR2 YFSETQ. The CDR3 is 14 residues long. In the case of this clone: Antigen unknown.

Whole-study findings and limits: Expanded clones were, on average, more numerous in CD8+ T cells than in CD4+.

V and J are TRBV5-1 and TRBJ2-1; 13 bases are a match to TRBD2. This specimen consisted of CD4+ or CD8+ T cells sorted from blood, obtained in a trial of the OX40 agonist ivuxolimab. This clonotype was obtained from an adult with an advanced solid tumor such as melanoma, head and neck, liver or kidney cancer. CDR3 DNA: TGCGCCAGCAGCCCCGGGACTAGCGGGGATGAGCAGTTCTTC. As protein: CASSPGTSGDEQFF. The entire variable domain, with the rest obtained from reference TRBV5-1 and TRBJ2-1, is as follows: KAGVTQTPRYLIKTRGQQVTLSCSPISGHRSVSWYQQTPGQGLQFLFEYFSETQRNKGNFPGRFSGRQFSNSRSEMNVSTLELGDSALYLCASSPGTSGDEQFFGPGTRLTVL.